A single sample gave rise to the 20 T cell receptor beta chains below, sequenced in a study of Ad26.COV2.S vaccination and SARS-CoV-2 variants. Assay: immunoSEQ multiplex PCR; the TCRdb copy retains only in-frame clones and omits some. The sample lists a few hundred thousand clones, around 87% occurring once. Treatment defined: some 20 received Ad26.COV2.S at low or high dose, single or two shots; about five received placebo; per-sample allocation not given. The study sampled participants on day 63 after the first vaccine or placebo injection. The specimen comprised peripheral blood, sampled in a trial of Ad26.COV2.S vaccine versus placebo. Receptors originate from a person aged 18 to 65 who received the Ad26.COV2.S COVID-19 vaccine or a placebo.

The CDR3 protein is CASSLTGVQPQHF. In DNA form, the CDR3 reads TGTGCCAGCAGTCTAACGGGCGTTCAGCCCCAGCATTTT. This chain joins TRBV6-6 and TRBJ1-5, with no clear D. CDR1 is MNHNY and CDR2 is SVGAGI in the germline V gene (reference sequence). V lost 5 bases and J 6 bases, leaving 11 bases between the germline ends. The CDR3 loop spans 13 amino acids.

This rearrangement joins TRBV3-1 (or the pseudogene TRBV3-2) to TRBJ2-2; tentative D call: TRBD1 (7 bases). Trimming left V 6 bases short and J 7 bases short, with 15 bases between. The V gene's germline CDR1 is LGHDT and CDR2 YNNKEL (reference sequence). The CDR3 length is 14 residues. This chain's CDR3 is CASRRTGEVGELFF. CDR3 DNA: TGTGCCAGCAGAAGAACAGGGGAGGTCGGGGAGCTGTTTTTT.

The V gene is TRBV24-1, the J gene TRBJ2-7, with D uncertain. Germline V gene data show CDR1 as KGHDR and CDR2 as SFDVKD. The CDR3 loop spans 12 amino acids. Trimming took 5 bases from V and 3 from J, leaving 7 bases between them. The CDR3 DNA follows: TGTGCCACCAGTGGGTACGACTACGAGCAGTACTTC. This encodes CATSGYDYEQYF.

The chain recombines TRBV20-1 with TRBJ2-1; D remains unclear. Germline CDR1 and CDR2: DFQATT and SNEGSKA (reference sequence). Trimming cost V 3 bases and J 4 bases, with 4 bases left between them. This CDR3 has 11 residues. This chain's CDR3 is CSARGYNEQFF. The CDR3, as DNA: TGCAGTGCTAGGGGTTACAATGAGCAGTTCTTC.

The chain combines TRBV27 with TRBJ1-5, with 7 bases that match TRBD1. Losses at the gene ends were 2 bases for V and 3 bases for J; bases not matched to a gene: 1. CDR1 is MNHEY, CDR2 SMNVEV, per germline (reference sequence). This CDR3 spans 14 amino acids. The CDR3 region has the DNA TGTGCCAGCAGTTTACAGGGGGACAATCAGCCCCAGCATTTT. Protein: CASSLQGDNQPQHF.

The sample holds a few counts of this clone. CDR3 in DNA: TGTGCCAGTAGTCCGGAACCGGGACAGGGGTTCCATGAGCAGTTCTTC. Translation gives CASSPEPGQGFHEQFF. The rearrangement links TRBV19 to TRBJ2-1; 10 bases fit TRBD1. V shed 5 bases, J shed 8 bases, and the junction held 12 bases outside the gene matches. The germline V gene encodes CDR1 LNHDA and CDR2 SQIVND (reference sequence). This CDR3 is built from 16 residues.

This chain links TRBV3-1 (or the pseudogene TRBV3-2) with TRBJ2-5; D possibly corresponds to TRBD1 (6 bases). Between the trimmed V and J ends, which lost 6 bases and 4 bases, there was a span of 15 bases. Germline V gene lookup returns CDR1 LGHDT and CDR2 YNNKEL (reference sequence). This CDR3 is built from 14 residues. The CDR3 here is CASSSRAQGETQYF. As DNA, the CDR3 is TGTGCCAGCAGTTCCAGGGCACAGGGAGAGACCCAGTACTTC.

This rearrangement joins TRBV4-2 to TRBJ1-2; D is perhaps TRBD1 (5 bases). V lost 4 bases, J lost 8 bases, and 23 bases lay in between. Germline V gives CDR1 LGHNA, CDR2 YNFKEQ. The CDR3 extends over 16 amino acids. DNA for the CDR3: TGTGCCAGCAGCCTCACCCCCCAGGGAGGGGAATGGGGCTACACCTTC. Translated, it gives CASSLTPQGGEWGYTF.

This clone has a single count. The rearrangement uses TRBV7-6 and TRBJ2-1; a weak D match, TRBD2 (6 bases). Trimming shortened V by 4 bases and J by 4 bases, and 14 bases separated the two germline ends. Germline CDR1 and CDR2: SGHVS and FNYEAQ. This CDR3 has 15 amino acids. CDR3 protein: CASSSGPGGYNEQFF. The CDR3 coding sequence is TGTGCCAGCAGCTCCGGGCCCGGGGGATACAATGAGCAGTTCTTC.

The chain has TRBV5-1 and TRBJ1-6; D unresolved. The CDR3 is made up of 17 amino acids. Germline CDR1 is SGHRS and CDR2 is YFSETQ. V gave up 0 bases and J gave up 0 bases, with 10 bases separating them. The CDR3 DNA sequence: TGCGCCAGCAGCTTGGACGGATCGAGCTCCTATAATTCACCCCTCCACTTT. As protein: CASSLDGSSSYNSPLHF.

The chain is built from TRBV4-1 and TRBJ1-1, with 7 bases aligning to TRBD1. Losses at the gene ends were 0 bases for V and 3 bases for J; bases not matched to a gene: 4. The germline CDR1 and CDR2 sequences are MGHRA and YSYEKL. This CDR3 is 15 amino acids long. CDR3 sequence reads: CASSQETGLDTEAFF. DNA of the CDR3: TGCGCCAGCAGCCAAGAGACAGGGTTGGACACTGAAGCTTTCTTT.

The gene calls are TRBV18 and TRBJ2-1, with D perhaps matching TRBD1 or TRBD2 (7 bases each). The CDR3 is 15 residues long. Germline V CDR1 and CDR2: KGHSH, LQKENI. Deletions cut 3 bases from V and 5 bases from J, with 14 bases between. CDR3 sequence: CASSPQGGAHNEQFF. CDR3 coding DNA: TGTGCCAGCTCACCCCAGGGGGGGGCCCACAATGAGCAGTTCTTC.

CDR3 amino acids: CASSAPSGDYNEQFF. In DNA form, the CDR3 reads TGTGCCAGCAGCGCCCCCAGCGGGGACTACAATGAGCAGTTCTTC. The chain carries TRBV9 and TRBJ2-1, with TRBD2 matching 7 bases. This CDR3 comprises 15 residues. Germline V lookup: CDR1 SGDLS, CDR2 YYNGEE. J lost 3 bases, V lost 3 bases, and 6 bases had no gene match.

The V call is TRBV5-1, the J call TRBJ1-2; D is uncertain. CDR3 length: 13 amino acids. Per germline, CDR1 SGHRS and CDR2 YFSETQ. Between the trimmed V and J ends, which lost 0 bases and 1 base, there was a span of 4 bases. Written as DNA, the CDR3 is TGCGCCAGCAGCTTGGGAATTAACTATGGCTACACCTTC. Encoded protein: CASSLGINYGYTF.

V gene TRBV7-8 combines with J gene TRBJ2-2, with TRBD1 identical over 8 bases. CDR1 is SGHVS, CDR2 FQNEAQ, per germline. The V gene end was trimmed by 4 bases and the J gene end by 1 base; junction bases not matched to a gene: 5. CDR3 length: 16 residues. Written as DNA, the CDR3 is TGTGCCAGCAGCTACTACAGGGGGGAGAACACCGGGGAGCTGTTTTTT. This translates into CASSYYRGENTGELFF.

This clone was recorded once. The chain carries TRBV7-9 and TRBJ1-2; D unresolved. V lost 1 base and J 4 bases, leaving 7 bases between the germline ends. Germline CDR1 is SEHNR and CDR2 is FQNEAQ (reference sequence). This CDR3 spans 13 amino acids. The CDR3 protein is CASSLDLGYGYTF. CDR3 nucleotide sequence: TGTGCCAGCAGCTTAGACCTCGGCTATGGCTACACCTTC.

This clone was seen a single time. V gene TRBV11-3 combines with J gene TRBJ2-1; a possible D gene is TRBD2 (6 bases). Trimming removed 1 base from V and 0 bases from J, with 13 bases in between. The CDR3 covers 17 residues. The germline gives CDR1 SGHNT, CDR2 YENEEA. In DNA form, the CDR3 reads TGTGCCAGCAGCTTAGGGAGGGCGTCAAGCTCCTACAATGAGCAGTTCTTC. This translates into CASSLGRASSSYNEQFF.

The chain joins TRBV11-2 to TRBJ1-2; possibly TRBD1 for D (5 bases). Germline CDR1 and CDR2: SGHAT and FQNNGV. With 3 bases removed from V and 0 bases from J, the gap between germline ends came to 8 bases. This CDR3 is 14 amino acids long. The CDR3 loop is CASSLGTPNYGYTF. CDR3 nucleotides: TGTGCCAGCAGCTTGGGGACCCCTAACTATGGCTACACCTTC.

The chain links TRBV10-3 to TRBJ1-6; perhaps TRBD1 as D (6 bases). Trimming cost V 4 bases and J 5 bases, with 9 bases left between them. The CDR3 contains 14 residues. Per the germline V gene, CDR1 is ENHRY and CDR2 is SYGVKD. The CDR3 DNA follows: TGTGCCATCAGTGGGGACACCAATAATTCACCCCTCCACTTT. Its protein product is CAISGDTNNSPLHF.

The J gene is TRBJ1-3, the V gene TRBV29-1; D unclear. Germline V gene data show CDR1 as SQVTM and CDR2 as ANQGSEA. The V and J ends lost 4 bases and 0 bases respectively, with 4 bases between them. The CDR3 loop spans 12 amino acids. The CDR3 region has the DNA TGCAGCGTTGCCGCCTCTGGAAACACCATATATTTT. It is translated as CSVAASGNTIYF.